This T cell receptor (beta chain) was retrieved from a study of cytomegalovirus exposure and HLA in healthy donors. Germline V gives CDR1 SGHTA, CDR2 FQGTGA. The CDR3 sequence is 12 residues long. V was trimmed by 3 bases and J by 8 bases, leaving 8 bases between them. This clone came up a few times. Using immunoSEQ multiplex PCR, the repertoire was profiled, and TCRdb retains in-frame clones only, with some absent. The top ten hold about 12% of the sample, which has 250,000 or so clones, about 88% seen once. The TCR originated in a man aged 18 to 29 in good health and CMV-seropositive. The sequencing input was PBMCs. The V and J genes are TRBV7-3 and TRBJ2-1; D remains unclear. CDR3 nucleotides: TGTGCCAGCAGCTTTTCTGCCGATGAGCAGTTCTTC. This gives the protein CASSFSADEQFF.